These 23 T cell receptor beta chains were all obtained from the same sample, sequenced in a study of blood T cell repertoires in COVID-19. Produced via immunoSEQ multiplex PCR; TCRdb's table is partial and in-frame only. The repertoire holds 250,000 to 350,000 clones, 90% seen once, with about 4.5% in the top ten. Sequenced material: PBMCs or T cells enriched from blood (not recorded which). Source of these receptors: a woman aged 18 to 35 with acute COVID-19.

This clone came up once. The chain combines TRBV12-3 or TRBV12-4 with TRBJ2-7; D might be TRBD2 (5 bases). The germline V and J ends were trimmed by 6 bases and 3 bases, with 12 bases remaining between them. The CDR3 extends over 13 amino acids. The CDR3 sequence: CASRLGFYYEQYF. The CDR3 DNA follows: TGTGCCAGCAGACTAGGATTCTACTACGAGCAGTACTTC.

This clone has just one count. The chain links TRBV28 to TRBJ2-1, with 7 positions matching TRBD2. Germline values: CDR1 MDHEN, CDR2 SYDVKM. The CDR3 runs 15 residues. With 4 bases clipped from V and 9 bases from J, the junction kept 12 bases outside the gene matches. CDR3 amino acids: CASSSVGAGSGEQFF. The CDR3 DNA reads as TGTGCCAGCAGTTCCGTGGGAGCGGGATCGGGTGAGCAGTTCTTC.

This clone was counted between two and nine times. Other DNA sequences from this sample encode an identical CDR3 as well. This sequence joins TRBV15 and TRBJ1-2, with 8 bases that match TRBD1. Germline lookup yields CDR1 LNHNV and CDR2 YYDKDF (reference sequence). V lost 0 bases to trimming and J lost 6 bases; unmatched junction nucleotides: 3. CDR3 length: 14 residues. The CDR3 DNA reads as TGTGCCACCAGCAGAGACCAGGGGGCTCATGGCTACACCTTC. It translates to CATSRDQGAHGYTF. The whole variable domain, remainder taken from reference TRBV15 and TRBJ1-2, is DAMVIQNPRYQVTQFGKPVTLSCSQTLNHNVMYWYQQKSSQAPKLLFHYYDKDFNNEADTPDNFQSRRPNTSFCFLDIRSPGLGDTAMYLCATSRDQGAHGYTFGSGTRLTVV.

This chain uses TRBV6-5 with TRBJ1-2; D gene uncertain. This CDR3 has 14 residues. V was trimmed by 6 bases and J by 1 base, leaving 12 bases between them. Germline V gene sequence: CDR1 MNHEY, CDR2 SVGAGI. This CDR3 is CASRKDLFNYGYTF. CDR3 coding DNA: TGTGCCAGCAGAAAGGACTTATTTAACTATGGCTACACCTTC.

The chain recombines TRBV12-3 or TRBV12-4 with TRBJ2-5, with D possibly matching TRBD2 (6 bases). The CDR3 is 13 residues long. The V gene lost 3 bases and the J gene lost 4 bases, with 9 bases spanning the gap. This chain's CDR3 is CASSFERVETQYF. The CDR3 DNA reads TGTGCCAGCAGTTTTGAGCGGGTAGAGACCCAGTACTTC.

The rearrangement links TRBV2 to TRBJ2-7; TRBD1 aligns across 8 bases. The length of the CDR3 is 14 residues. Germline lookup yields CDR1 SNHLY and CDR2 FYNNEI. J gave up 2 bases and V 5 bases, and 5 bases lay outside the gene matches. The CDR3 here is CASSPQGAAYEQYF. The CDR3 nucleotides read TGTGCCAGCAGTCCCCAGGGGGCTGCCTACGAGCAGTACTTC.

The chain recombines TRBV2 with TRBJ2-1; 9 nucleotides agree with TRBD2. Germline V gene data show CDR1 as SNHLY and CDR2 as FYNNEI. The CDR3 is 18 residues long. Germline trimming cut 1 base from V and 8 bases from J; bases unmatched to any gene: 15. The CDR3 DNA sequence: TGTGCCAGCAGTGAAGGGGGTAGCGGGAGATTTACGGACGATGAGCAGTTCTTC. Its protein is CASSEGGSGRFTDDEQFF.

The chain has TRBV2 and TRBJ2-3; maybe TRBD1 (5 bases). The germline V gene encodes CDR1 SNHLY and CDR2 FYNNEI. Trimming stripped 6 bases from V and 2 bases from J, with 15 bases between. The CDR3 extends over 15 amino acids. CDR3 bases: TGTGCCAGCAGATTACAGGCCGGAGTCACAGATACGCAGTATTTT. Protein: CASRLQAGVTDTQYF.

This sequence joins TRBV12-3 or TRBV12-4 and TRBJ1-1; 7 bases match TRBD1. J gave up 7 bases and V 6 bases, and 8 bases lay outside the gene matches. The CDR3 runs 13 residues. CDR3 nucleotides: TGTGCCAGCAGCCTTACAGGGGACGTTGAAGCTTTCTTT. Translation: CASSLTGDVEAFF.

This chain joins TRBV7-9 and TRBJ2-3; D remains unclear. V was cut by 5 bases and J by 1 base, with 7 bases left in between. Germline V gives CDR1 SEHNR, CDR2 FQNEAQ (reference sequence). The CDR3 spans 13 residues. For the CDR3, the DNA is TGTGCCAGCAGCGACATCCGCACAGATACGCAGTATTTT. Translating it yields CASSDIRTDTQYF.

J is TRBJ1-1 and V is TRBV5-1; the D is unclear. Germline CDR1 reads SGHRS; CDR2 reads YFSETQ. V shed 4 bases and J shed 1 base, with 5 bases lying between them. This CDR3 has 12 amino acids. CDR3 region: CASSRQNTEAFF. In nucleotides, the CDR3 is TGCGCCAGCAGCCGACAGAACACTGAAGCTTTCTTT.

The V and J genes are TRBV11-2 and TRBJ1-2, with 8 positions matching TRBD1. V dropped 4 bases and J dropped 8; count of bases not matched to a gene: 12. The germline V gene encodes CDR1 SGHAT and CDR2 FQNNGV. The CDR3 has 15 residues. CDR3 protein: CASSSLLQGARGYTF. The CDR3 DNA sequence: TGTGCCAGCAGCTCCCTCCTCCAGGGGGCGCGAGGCTACACCTTC.

The chain has TRBV6-4 and TRBJ2-5; D is uncertain. The V and J ends lost 4 bases and 14 bases respectively, with 23 bases between them. The germline V gene encodes CDR1 MRHNA and CDR2 SNTAGT. The CDR3 runs to 14 residues. CDR3 region: CASSASQTSRPSYF. As DNA, the CDR3 is TGTGCCAGCAGTGCCTCACAGACCTCCCGGCCGTCTTACTTC.

As concerns this clone: This CDR3 is also generated by other DNA sequences in the sample. The V and J genes are TRBV9 and TRBJ2-5; the match to TRBD2 covers 8 bases. CDR1 is SGDLS, CDR2 YYNGEE, per germline. V gave up 3 bases and J gave up 5 bases; unmatched junction bases: 9. The length of the CDR3 is 15 residues. CDR3 sequence: CASSGASGSGETQYF. DNA of the CDR3: TGTGCCAGCAGCGGGGCTAGCGGGTCGGGGGAGACCCAGTACTTC. The full variable domain, its missing parts supplied by reference TRBV9 and TRBJ2-5, is DSGVTQTPKHLITATGQRVTLRCSPRSGDLSVYWYQQSLDQGLQFLIQYYNGEERAKGNILERFSAQQFPDLHSELNLSSLELGDSALYFCASSGASGSGETQYFGPGTRLLVL.

The chain is built from TRBV25-1 and TRBJ1-1; TRBD1 matches 11 bases. The CDR3 runs to 17 residues. Germline loops: CDR1 MGHDK, CDR2 SYGVNS. Trimming cost V 2 bases and J 1 base; bases outside gene matches: 6. The CDR3 sequence is CASSELGQGVTNTEAFF. As DNA, the CDR3 is TGTGCCAGCAGTGAACTGGGACAGGGGGTGACGAACACTGAAGCTTTCTTT. Full variable domain (outside the CDR3, taken from reference TRBV25-1 and TRBJ1-1): EADIYQTPRYLVIGTGKKITLECSQTMGHDKMYWYQQDPGMELHLIHYSYGVNSTEKGDLSSESTVSRIRTEHFPLTLESARPSHTSQYLCASSELGQGVTNTEAFFGQGTRLTVV.

The chain combines TRBV19 with TRBJ2-1; D is ambiguous. Germline CDR1 LNHDA, CDR2 SQIVND (reference sequence). Trimming cost V 5 bases and J 4 bases, with 6 bases left between them. The length of the CDR3 is 12 residues. For the CDR3, the DNA is TGTGCCAGTAGTGAGTCGTACAATGAGCAGTTCTTC. Translated, it gives CASSESYNEQFF. The complete variable domain, with remaining parts taken from reference TRBV19 and TRBJ2-1, reads DGGITQSPKYLFRKEGQNVTLSCEQNLNHDAMYWYRQDPGQGLRLIYYSQIVNDFQKGDIAEGYSVSREKKESFPLTVTSAQKNPTAFYLCASSESYNEQFFGPGTRLTVL.

This clone was seen just once. Here the CDR3 reads CATKGGASSTDTQYF. CDR3 in DNA: TGTGCCACTAAAGGGGGCGCCTCTAGCACAGATACGCAGTATTTT. This rearrangement joins TRBV24-1 to TRBJ2-3, with 7 bases aligning to TRBD1. Germline V gene data show CDR1 as KGHDR and CDR2 as SFDVKD. Germline trimming cut 10 bases from V and 0 bases from J; bases unmatched to any gene: 9. This CDR3 spans 15 amino acids.

This chain connects TRBV6-1 to TRBJ2-5, with 12 bases aligning to TRBD2. The germline gives CDR1 MNHNS, CDR2 SASEGT. This CDR3 is built from 16 residues. V was pared by 2 bases and J by 5 bases, with 6 bases of the junction left unmatched. The CDR3 loop reads CASSEMTSGRRETQYF. CDR3 in DNA: TGTGCCAGCAGTGAAATGACTAGCGGGAGAAGGGAGACCCAGTACTTC.

The rearrangement links TRBV4-2 to TRBJ1-3; D is unclear. The CDR3 has 13 amino acids. The V end lost 4 bases, the J end lost 7 bases, and 11 bases lay between the germline ends. Germline V gene lookup returns CDR1 LGHNA and CDR2 YNFKEQ. The CDR3 reads CASSPPLANTIYF. CDR3 bases: TGTGCCAGCAGCCCACCATTGGCTAACACCATATATTTT.

The chain couples TRBV7-9 to TRBJ2-3; TRBD2 agrees at 7 bases. The CDR3 is 14 residues long. CDR1 SEHNR and CDR2 FQNEAQ come from the germline V gene (reference sequence). The ends lost 5 bases at V and 3 bases at J; junction bases unmatched: 5. The CDR3 bases are TGTGCCAGCAGCACCGCCGGGGGGACAGATACGCAGTATTTT. Its protein is CASSTAGGTDTQYF.

This clone was seen just once. The chain recombines TRBV3-1 (or the pseudogene TRBV3-2) with TRBJ2-1; 7 bases align to TRBD2. J was trimmed by 0 bases and V by 3 bases; bases with no gene match: 2. Germline assignment: CDR1 LGHDT and CDR2 YNNKEL (reference sequence). CDR3 size: 15 residues. The CDR3 DNA is TGTGCCAGCAGCCAGTTAGCGGGCTCCTACAATGAGCAGTTCTTC. Its translation: CASSQLAGSYNEQFF.

The CDR3 loop reads CASSIQASIATNEKLFF. The CDR3 coding sequence is TGTGCCAGTAGTATCCAAGCCTCGATTGCAACTAATGAAAAACTGTTTTTT. The V call is TRBV19, the J call TRBJ1-4; D is ambiguous. Germline V CDR1 and CDR2: LNHDA, SQIVND (reference sequence). V lost 3 bases and J 0 bases, leaving 14 bases between the germline ends. The CDR3 consists of 17 residues.

The J gene is TRBJ1-3, the V gene TRBV7-3; D is ambiguous. Germline-derived CDR1 and CDR2 are SGHTA and FQGTGA. V dropped 2 bases and J dropped 7 bases, with 12 bases sitting between them. The CDR3 is 14 residues long. DNA of the CDR3: TGTGCCAGCAGCTTACTAGTAGGATCCAACACCATATATTTT. This encodes CASSLLVGSNTIYF. Full variable domain (remainder filled in from reference TRBV7-3 and TRBJ1-3): GAGVSQTPSNKVTEKGKYVELRCDPISGHTALYWYRQSLGQGPEFLIYFQGTGAADDSGLPNDRFFAVRPEGSVSTLKIQRTERGDSAVYLCASSLLVGSNTIYFGEGSWLTVV.